Sequencing of this TCR beta chain was carried out in a study of radiation and T cells in renal cell carcinoma. In the study overall: Nephrectomy followed 15 Gy stereotactic body radiation by 4 weeks.

As regards this clone: Its matching antigen is unknown.

As for time point: blood 2 weeks post-SBRT. Noted treatment: 15 Gy SBRT to primary tumor, nephrectomy 4 weeks later. This renal cell carcinoma was of the clear cell type. Profiled with immunoSEQ multiplex PCR; TCRdb holds only in-frame clones, not every one. The sample yields some 60,000 clones, roughly 79% seen once. CDR1 is MNHNY, CDR2 SVGAGI, per germline (reference sequence). V was clipped by 5 bases and J by 3 bases; unmatched bases: 9. The length of the CDR3 is 16 residues. Overall study results and limits: Pretreatment tumor biopsies were lacking, so baseline clonotypes are unknown. Top tumor clonotypes rose in blood 2 weeks post-radiation, then contracted.

The material sequenced was blood, taken from a patient whose treatment included radiotherapy and nephrectomy. The receptor was isolated from a man in his 60s with renal cell carcinoma. The chain has TRBV6-6 and TRBJ1-4; 7 bases match TRBD1. CDR3 nucleotides: TGTGCCAGCAGTGGCCGAACAGGGGAGTCTAATGAAAAACTGTTTTTT. It codes for CASSGRTGESNEKLFF.